The 29 T cell receptor beta chains below all came from one sample that was sequenced in a study of immune evolution from preneoplasia to lung adenocarcinoma. Libraries were prepared by immunoSEQ multiplex PCR; TCRdb keeps only in-frame clonotypes and omits some of them. The sample holds thousands of clones; over 65% are singletons and the top ten take 12%. Sequencing was done on a sample of FFPE lung adenocarcinoma in situ tissue. These receptors all come from a person aged 60-80 years with lung adenocarcinoma.

The V and J genes are TRBV5-1 and TRBJ1-1, with D maybe TRBD1 (5 bases). The germline V gene encodes CDR1 SGHRS and CDR2 YFSETQ. Trimming removed 0 bases from V and 3 bases from J, with 12 bases in between. The length of the CDR3 is 15 residues. The CDR3 sequence is CASSLDRGRDTEAFF. DNA for the CDR3: TGCGCCAGCAGCTTGGATCGGGGGAGGGACACTGAAGCTTTCTTT.

This clone was seen more than once but under ten times. This chain connects TRBV19 to TRBJ2-5; D possibly corresponds to TRBD2 (5 bases). V dropped 2 bases and J dropped 4 bases, with 14 bases sitting between them. CDR1 LNHDA and CDR2 SQIVND come from the germline V gene (reference sequence). CDR3 length: 15 amino acids. Here the CDR3 DNA reads TGTGCCAGTAGTATACGTCGGGGATCGCGAGAGACCCAGTACTTC. This sequence encodes CASSIRRGSRETQYF.

The chain uses TRBV27 and TRBJ1-5, with D possibly TRBD1 on 6 matching bases. V lost 3 bases and J 7 bases, leaving 13 bases between the germline ends. Looked up from germline, CDR1 is MNHEY and CDR2 is SMNVEV (reference sequence). The CDR3 extends over 14 amino acids. The CDR3 is CASSFSGAGQPQHF. The CDR3, as DNA: TGTGCCAGCAGTTTTTCGGGGGCAGGGCAGCCCCAGCATTTT.

The V and J genes are TRBV7-9 and TRBJ2-2; D is undetermined. The CDR3 contains 15 residues. Germline CDR1 SEHNR, CDR2 FQNEAQ (reference sequence). V shed 5 bases and J shed 1 base, with 11 bases lying between them. This chain's CDR3 is CASSQTVGNTGELFF. In DNA, the CDR3 is TGTGCCAGCAGCCAAACTGTCGGGAACACCGGGGAGCTGTTTTTT.

The chain links TRBV5-4 to TRBJ1-6, with D possibly TRBD1 on 5 matching bases. The germline V and J ends were trimmed by 5 bases and 6 bases, with 18 bases remaining between them. Germline V lookup: CDR1 SGHNT, CDR2 YYREEE (reference sequence). The CDR3 sequence is 16 residues long. The CDR3 protein is CASRQSGTRGNSPLHF. Here the CDR3 DNA reads TGTGCCAGCAGGCAATCCGGGACCCGGGGTAATTCACCCCTCCACTTT.

The V call is TRBV19, the J call TRBJ1-4, with 9 bases matching TRBD1. With 4 bases clipped from V and 6 bases from J, the junction kept 6 bases outside the gene matches. CDR3 length equals 15 residues. The germline V gene has CDR1 LNHDA and CDR2 SQIVND (reference sequence). In DNA form, the CDR3 reads TGTGCCAGTAGTAGAAGGGGACAGGGAGATGAAAAACTGTTTTTT. Its translation is CASSRRGQGDEKLFF.

CDR3 coding DNA: TGTGCCAGCAGCGGGGGGACTGGGGAGACCCAGTACTTC. Protein product: CASSGGTGETQYF. The chain links TRBV7-8 to TRBJ2-5; a weak D match, TRBD2 (6 bases). The CDR3 spans 13 residues. Germline loops: CDR1 SGHVS, CDR2 FQNEAQ. Trimming removed 5 bases from V and 5 bases from J, with 12 bases in between.

The genes are TRBV7-9 and TRBJ2-3; D tentatively fits TRBD1 or TRBD2 (5 bases each). V was cut by 5 bases and J by 6 bases, with 12 bases left in between. The CDR3 runs 13 residues. CDR1 SEHNR and CDR2 FQNEAQ come from the germline V gene (reference sequence). The CDR3 sequence: CASSPRGPDTQYF. The CDR3 nucleotides are TGTGCCAGCAGCCCAAGGGGACCTGATACGCAGTATTTT.

In nucleotides, the CDR3 is TGTGCCAGCAGCGCTACGAGGAGCTCCGCAGCTTTCTTT. Its translation: CASSATRSSAAFF. The genes are TRBV7-3 and TRBJ1-1; no clear D. V dropped 5 bases and J dropped 10 bases, with 17 bases sitting between them. The CDR3 totals 13 residues. Germline loops: CDR1 SGHTA, CDR2 FQGTGA.

The CDR3 reads CASSETGGTDTQYF. The CDR3, as DNA: TGTGCCAGCTCGGAGACAGGGGGTACAGATACGCAGTATTTT. The chain has TRBV19 and TRBJ2-3; TRBD1 matches 9 bases. The CDR3 is 14 amino acids. V was pared by 9 bases and J by 3 bases, with 7 bases of the junction left unmatched. CDR1 is LNHDA and CDR2 is SQIVND in the germline V gene (reference sequence). Full variable domain (outside the CDR3, taken from reference TRBV19 and TRBJ2-3): DGGITQSPKYLFRKEGQNVTLSCEQNLNHDAMYWYRQDPGQGLRLIYYSQIVNDFQKGDIAEGYSVSREKKESFPLTVTSAQKNPTAFYLCASSETGGTDTQYFGPGTRLTVL.

The chain uses TRBV11-2 and TRBJ2-7, with D perhaps assigned TRBD1 or TRBD2 (5 bases each). CDR1 is SGHAT, CDR2 FQNNGV, per germline. V was cut by 5 bases and J by 3 bases, with 17 bases left in between. There are 15 residues in the CDR3. The CDR3 is CASSVGAQVVYEQYF. CDR3 DNA: TGTGCCAGCAGCGTCGGGGCCCAAGTCGTCTACGAGCAGTACTTC.

The gene calls are TRBV5-1 and TRBJ2-5; TRBD1 agrees at 7 bases. V gave up 8 bases and J gave up 5 bases; unmatched junction bases: 9. Germline V CDR1 and CDR2: SGHRS, YFSETQ. The CDR3 contains 13 residues. The CDR3 spells CASSPTGEETQYF. CDR3 DNA sequence: TGCGCCAGTAGCCCCACAGGGGAGGAGACCCAGTACTTC.

The chain combines TRBV11-2 with TRBJ2-2, with 11 bases matching TRBD2. V shed 1 base, J shed 7 bases, and the junction held 11 bases outside the gene matches. The CDR3 runs 18 residues. Germline lookup yields CDR1 SGHAT and CDR2 FQNNGV. The CDR3 is CASSLGTLSGGALGELFF. CDR3 coding DNA: TGTGCCAGCAGCTTAGGCACCCTTAGCGGGGGGGCCCTCGGGGAGCTGTTTTTT. The variable domain in full, completed from reference TRBV11-2 and TRBJ2-2, reads EAGVAQSPRYKIIEKRQSVAFWCNPISGHATLYWYQQILGQGPKLLIQFQNNGVVDDSQLPKDRFSAERLKGVDSTLKIQPAKLEDSAVYLCASSLGTLSGGALGELFFGEGSRLTVL.

This sequence joins TRBV18 and TRBJ2-1; TRBD1 aligns across 10 bases. The CDR3 length is 19 residues. V lost 3 bases and J lost 2; bases outside the gene matches: 13. Germline CDR1 is KGHSH and CDR2 is LQKENI. This chain's CDR3 is CASSPGQGYGGDPYNEQFF. CDR3 sequence (DNA): TGTGCCAGCTCACCGGGACAGGGGTATGGCGGGGACCCCTACAATGAGCAGTTCTTC.

This chain links TRBV13 with TRBJ2-5; no reliable D call. This CDR3 has 16 amino acids. Trimming shortened V by 5 bases and J by 1 base, and 17 bases separated the two germline ends. Germline lookup yields CDR1 PRHDT and CDR2 FYEKMQ (reference sequence). The CDR3, as DNA: TGTGCCAGCAGCCCCAATCGGCCCAACCTCCAAGAGACCCAGTACTTC. The encoded protein is CASSPNRPNLQETQYF.

The chain links TRBV7-8 to TRBJ1-2; the D is unclear. The CDR3 consists of 14 residues. Trimming removed 5 bases at V and 4 bases at J, with 14 bases between. CDR1 is SGHVS, CDR2 FQNEAQ, per germline. CDR3 bases: TGTGCCAGCAGCATTACCCGAAAGACCTATGGCTACACCTTC. It codes for CASSITRKTYGYTF. The full variable domain, in which reference TRBV7-8 and TRBJ1-2 provide the parts outside the CDR3, is GAGVSQSPRYKVAKRGQDVALRCDPISGHVSLFWYQQALGQGPEFLTYFQNEAQLDKSGLPSDRFFAERPEGSVSTLKIQRTQQEDSAVYLCASSITRKTYGYTFGSGTRLTVV.

The DNA of the CDR3 is TGTGCCTGGAGCTGGGATACGCAGTATTTT. Protein product: CAWSWDTQYF. V and J are TRBV30 and TRBJ2-3; D call uncertain. Germline CDR1 is GTSNPN and CDR2 is SVGIG (reference sequence). This CDR3 has 10 residues. Trimming left V 3 bases short and J 6 bases short, with 4 bases between.

This sequence joins TRBV30 and TRBJ2-5; 7 nucleotides align to TRBD1. Germline V gene data show CDR1 as GTSNPN and CDR2 as SVGIG (reference sequence). The CDR3 consists of 14 residues. V dropped 2 bases and J dropped 5; count of bases not matched to a gene: 8. CDR3 amino acids: CAWSTRTGLETQYF. Here the CDR3 DNA reads TGTGCCTGGAGTACCAGGACAGGATTGGAGACCCAGTACTTC. Using reference TRBV30 and TRBJ2-5 for the parts outside the CDR3, the full variable domain is SQTIHQWPATLVQPVGSPLSLECTVEGTSNPNLYWYRQAAGRGLQLLFYSVGIGQISSEVPQNLSASRPQDRQFILSSKKLLLSDSGFYLCAWSTRTGLETQYFGPGTRLLVL.

In this sample, this clone turned up a few times. The chain recombines TRBV29-1 with TRBJ2-4; 9 bases are a match to TRBD1. Germline V gives CDR1 SQVTM, CDR2 ANQGSEA. This CDR3 is 12 amino acids long. The V segment lost 6 bases and the J segment 6 bases; nucleotides outside the gene matches: 3. The CDR3 sequence is CSVPGQGNIQYF. In nucleotides, the CDR3 is TGCAGCGTACCGGGACAGGGAAACATTCAGTACTTC.

The chain carries TRBV19 and TRBJ1-4, with D unresolved. V gave up 8 bases and J gave up 5 bases, with 6 bases separating them. The CDR3 totals 11 residues. The germline V gene encodes CDR1 LNHDA and CDR2 SQIVND (reference sequence). CDR3 sequence (DNA): TGTGCCAGTTTTTCCAATGAAAAACTGTTTTTT. The encoded protein is CASFSNEKLFF.

The gene calls are TRBV7-2 and TRBJ1-2, with 9 nucleotides matching TRBD1. Trimming at V came to 5 bases and at J to 2 bases, leaving 6 bases not matched to a gene. Looked up from germline, CDR1 is SGHTA and CDR2 is FQGNSA. The CDR3 length is 15 residues. The CDR3 here is CASSEGTGQNYGYTF. The CDR3 coding sequence is TGTGCCAGCAGCGAGGGGACAGGGCAAAACTATGGCTACACCTTC.

The chain employs TRBV30 and TRBJ1-1, with 9 bases matching TRBD1. This CDR3 has 14 amino acids. Germline V gene sequence: CDR1 GTSNPN, CDR2 SVGIG (reference sequence). The ends lost 3 bases at V and 2 bases at J; junction bases unmatched: 4. CDR3 loop: CAWRGQGGNTEAFF. The CDR3 DNA sequence: TGTGCCTGGAGGGGACAGGGCGGTAACACTGAAGCTTTCTTT.

The V call is TRBV2, the J call TRBJ1-1; D is unresolved. Trimming left V 1 base short and J 0 bases short, with 12 bases between. The germline V gene encodes CDR1 SNHLY and CDR2 FYNNEI. This CDR3 is 16 amino acids long. The CDR3 protein is CASSEGLGGLNTEAFF. In nucleotides, the CDR3 is TGTGCCAGCAGTGAAGGTCTGGGAGGGTTGAACACTGAAGCTTTCTTT.

This clone occurred a few times. J is TRBJ2-3 and V is TRBV5-1; D not resolved. Germline V CDR1 and CDR2: SGHRS, YFSETQ. V was pared by 4 bases and J by 0 bases, with 15 bases between. The CDR3 has 16 amino acids. The CDR3 reads CASSGSLTSSTDTQYF. The CDR3 DNA follows: TGCGCCAGCAGCGGAAGCTTGACCTCTAGCACAGATACGCAGTATTTT.

V is TRBV2 and J is TRBJ2-7, with 7 nucleotides matching TRBD1. The CDR3 spans 13 residues. V shed 3 bases, J shed 3 bases, and the junction held 2 bases outside the gene matches. Germline assignment: CDR1 SNHLY and CDR2 FYNNEI. As DNA, the CDR3 is TGTGCCAGCAGTGACCAGGGGGTCTACGAGCAGTACTTC. As protein: CASSDQGVYEQYF.

V gene TRBV7-2 combines with J gene TRBJ1-1; weak D call: TRBD1 (5 bases). The ends were cut back, 6 bases at V and 1 base at J, with 18 bases in the middle. Looked up from germline, CDR1 is SGHTA and CDR2 is FQGNSA. This CDR3 is built from 16 residues. The CDR3 nucleotides read TGTGCCAGCAGTAAGAATCTGGGACTGACGAACACTGAAGCTTTCTTT. Translated, it gives CASSKNLGLTNTEAFF.

This chain joins TRBV7-9 and TRBJ1-1; possible D gene TRBD1, 5 bases. Trimming removed 3 bases from V and 7 bases from J, with 12 bases in between. The CDR3 sequence is 13 residues long. CDR1 is SEHNR and CDR2 is FQNEAQ in the germline V gene (reference sequence). This CDR3 is CASSFRGRGEAFF. CDR3 in DNA: TGTGCCAGCAGCTTCCGGGGAAGGGGTGAAGCTTTCTTT. The variable domain in full, with the rest retrieved from reference TRBV7-9 and TRBJ1-1, is DTGVSQNPRHKITKRGQNVTFRCDPISEHNRLYWYRQTLGQGPEFLTYFQNEAQLEKSRLLSDRFSAERPKGSFSTLEIQRTEQGDSAMYLCASSFRGRGEAFFGQGTRLTVV.

V usage is TRBV29-1 and J usage is TRBJ2-3; either TRBD1 or TRBD2 may supply D (5 bases each). CDR3 length: 17 amino acids. Trimming shortened V by 4 bases and J by 0 bases, and 20 bases separated the two germline ends. Germline V lookup: CDR1 SQVTM, CDR2 ANQGSEA. The CDR3 DNA is TGCAGCGTTGTCGGGGTCGAGGGACGGGCTAGCACAGATACGCAGTATTTT. It encodes CSVVGVEGRASTDTQYF.

The V and J genes are TRBV6-5 and TRBJ2-5, with TRBD2 matching over 8 bases. The CDR3 covers 15 residues. V lost 5 bases to trimming and J lost 5 bases; unmatched junction nucleotides: 10. Germline CDR1 reads MNHEY; CDR2 reads SVGAGI. This CDR3 is CASSARLAWGETQYF. In nucleotides, the CDR3 is TGTGCCAGCAGTGCCAGACTAGCGTGGGGGGAGACCCAGTACTTC.